The clone carrying this T cell receptor (beta chain) was seen just once. Authors' methods: From reference gene primer amplification, estimates of nucleated cell counts were derived. Using immunoSEQ multiplex PCR, the repertoire was profiled, and TCRdb retains in-frame clones only, with some absent. Clone size and the V and J calls come from that table; the DNA yielded D and trimming. Of 200,000 or so clones in the sample, over 75% were seen once. This sample is drawn from a study of blood T cell repertoires in COVID-19. Study-wide background: In each case, the material was cDNA or gDNA derived from T cells, B-cell-depleted T cells, or PBMCs.

V lost 3 bases, J lost 2 bases, and 7 bases lay in between. Germline CDR1 is MNHEY and CDR2 is SMNVEV (reference sequence). This CDR3 region has 13 residues. V gene TRBV27 combines with J gene TRBJ1-2; no reliable D call. Sequenced material: peripheral blood. The sequence came from a man aged 55-75 years with acute or convalescent COVID-19. The CDR3 region has the DNA TGTGCCAGCAGTTTGACAAGGAACTATGGCTACACCTTC. As protein: CASSLTRNYGYTF.